This section outlines one TCR beta chain sequence together with its context. Its antigen is unidentified. These data are taken from a study of cytomegalovirus exposure and HLA in healthy donors. Study findings and constraints: Specificity for CMV antigens was confirmed in vitro for three of the CMV-associated chains. Some TCR beta chains (164 of them) were listed as cytomegalovirus-associated.

Measured with immunoSEQ multiplex PCR; TCRdb has only the in-frame clones, and not every one. Of roughly 120,000 clones detected, 86% appear once; the ten largest clones hold roughly 5.3%. CDR3 length: 12 amino acids. Trimming removed 11 bases from V and 4 bases from J, with 15 bases in between. CDR1 and CDR2 (germline): MNHEY, SMNVEV (reference sequence). The chain joins TRBV27 to TRBJ2-7; D may be TRBD2 (6 bases). The clonotype was recovered from a man between 18 and 29 years old in good health and CMV-seronegative. The specimen sequenced was PBMCs. CDR3 in DNA: TGTGCCTTGACGGGACTCGCATACGAGCAGTACTTC. Protein sequence: CALTGLAYEQYF.